The following is a TCR beta chain sequence with its context. Its antigen is not identified. UMI-tagged TRB cDNA libraries were built via 5' RACE. TCRdb reprocessed the 5' RACE reads, keeping one entry per CDR3 protein, no DNA. Its clone listing holds some 130,000 distinct CDR3 sequences. This record belongs to a study of CXCR3-negative and CXCR3-positive naive CD8 T cells. Background on the study: Around 130 million TRB reads were obtained overall (about 1.5 +/- 0.3 million per library).

Germline lookup yields CDR1 SEHNR and CDR2 FQNEAQ (reference sequence). This CDR3 has 12 residues. Notes on the study in general: Naive cells that were CXCR3-positive had more hydrophobic TRB CDR3s (compared with CXCR3-negative naive cells). Surface CD5 looked about the same in the naive subsets, so the authors worked out TCR strength from TRB CDR3 properties.

Sequencing was done on a sample of naive CXCR3+ CD8+ T cells from blood. Subset reported: CD45RO-CCR7+CD27+CD95- naive CD8+ T cells expressing CXCR3 (TNR3+). The V call is TRBV7-9, the J call TRBJ1-2; absent DNA, TCRdb's TRBD1 call cannot be checked. The sequence was collected from a human donor in good health. Some clones in this sample may be carry-over from other donors' samples. The CDR3 reads CASSLGRARYTF.